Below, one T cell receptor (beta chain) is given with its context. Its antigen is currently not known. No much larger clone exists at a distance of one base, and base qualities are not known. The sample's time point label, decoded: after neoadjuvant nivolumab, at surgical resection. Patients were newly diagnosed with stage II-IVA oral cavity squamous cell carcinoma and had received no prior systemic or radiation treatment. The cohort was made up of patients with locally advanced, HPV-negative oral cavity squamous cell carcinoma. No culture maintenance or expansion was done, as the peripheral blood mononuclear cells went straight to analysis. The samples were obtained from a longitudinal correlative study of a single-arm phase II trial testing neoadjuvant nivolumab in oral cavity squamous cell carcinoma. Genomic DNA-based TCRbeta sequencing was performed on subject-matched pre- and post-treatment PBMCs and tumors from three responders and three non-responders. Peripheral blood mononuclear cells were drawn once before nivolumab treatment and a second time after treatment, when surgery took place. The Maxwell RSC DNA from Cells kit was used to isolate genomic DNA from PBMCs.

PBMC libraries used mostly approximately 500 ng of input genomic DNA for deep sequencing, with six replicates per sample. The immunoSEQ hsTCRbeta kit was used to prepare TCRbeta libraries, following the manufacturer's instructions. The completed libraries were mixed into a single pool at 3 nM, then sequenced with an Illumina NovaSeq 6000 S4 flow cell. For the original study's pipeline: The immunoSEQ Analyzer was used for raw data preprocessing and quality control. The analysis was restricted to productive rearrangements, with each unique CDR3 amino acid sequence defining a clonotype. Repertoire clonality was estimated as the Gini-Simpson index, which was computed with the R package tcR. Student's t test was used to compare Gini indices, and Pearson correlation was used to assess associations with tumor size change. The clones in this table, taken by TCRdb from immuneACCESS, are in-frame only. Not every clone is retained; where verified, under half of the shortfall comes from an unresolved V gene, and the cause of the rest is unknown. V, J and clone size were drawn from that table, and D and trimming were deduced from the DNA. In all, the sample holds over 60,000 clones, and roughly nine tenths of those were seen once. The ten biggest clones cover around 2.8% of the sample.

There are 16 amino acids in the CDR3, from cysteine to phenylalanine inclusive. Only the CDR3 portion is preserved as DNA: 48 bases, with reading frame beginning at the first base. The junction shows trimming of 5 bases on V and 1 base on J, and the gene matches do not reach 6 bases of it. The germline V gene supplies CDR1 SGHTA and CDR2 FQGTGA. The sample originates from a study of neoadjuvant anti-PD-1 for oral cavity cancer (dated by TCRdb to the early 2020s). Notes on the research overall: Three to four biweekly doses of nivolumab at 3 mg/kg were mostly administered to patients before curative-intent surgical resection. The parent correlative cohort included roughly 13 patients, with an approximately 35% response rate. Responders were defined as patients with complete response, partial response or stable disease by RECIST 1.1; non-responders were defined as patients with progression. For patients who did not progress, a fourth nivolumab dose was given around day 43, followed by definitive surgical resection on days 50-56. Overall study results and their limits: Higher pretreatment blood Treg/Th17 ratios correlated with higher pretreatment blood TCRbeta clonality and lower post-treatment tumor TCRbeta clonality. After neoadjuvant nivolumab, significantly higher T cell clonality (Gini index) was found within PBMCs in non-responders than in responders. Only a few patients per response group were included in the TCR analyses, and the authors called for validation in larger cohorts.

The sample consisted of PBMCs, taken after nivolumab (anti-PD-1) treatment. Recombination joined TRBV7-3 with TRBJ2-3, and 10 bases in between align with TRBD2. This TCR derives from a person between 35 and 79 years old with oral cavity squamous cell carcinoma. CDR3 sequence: CASSGIAGGRTDTQYF. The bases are TGTGCCAGCAGCGGAATAGCGGGGGGACGCACAGATACGCAGTATTTT.